The source of this T cell receptor beta chain is a study of cytomegalovirus exposure and HLA in healthy donors. This clone was seen more than once but under ten times. Its antigen is not identified. This CDR3 has 14 residues. Trimming shortened V by 2 bases and J by 1 base, and 9 bases separated the two germline ends. The germline gives CDR1 SGHRS, CDR2 YFSETQ. The PCR made use of 60 Vbeta and 13 Jbeta primers. This table comes from immunoSEQ multiplex PCR, and its TCRdb copy is limited to in-frame clones, with some not included. Of about 270,000 clones in the sample, 72% were seen once. Regarding the study as a whole: The study found most TCR sequences rare, yet found some public TCRs in many donors.

Specimen: PBMCs. The source of this sequence is a female donor in good health and CMV-seronegative. V usage is TRBV5-1 and J usage is TRBJ2-5; D is possibly TRBD1 (6 bases). In nucleotides, the CDR3 is TGCGCCAGCAGCTTCGGGACAAGCCAAGAGACCCAGTACTTC. Amino acids: CASSFGTSQETQYF.